The text below deals with one TCR beta chain. As yet, its antigen is unknown. Donors, without exception, were Caucasian adults residing in Nashville, Tennessee. This sample was included in a study of shared clonotypes between healthy human individuals. Whole-study results and caveats: Measured sharing among donors was expected to vary with sequencing depth.

The CDR3 runs to 13 residues. Germline V gene lookup returns CDR1 GTSNPN and CDR2 SVGIG (reference sequence). The V and J ends lost 2 bases and 10 bases, in that order; junction bases with no gene match: 4. Using immunoSEQ multiplex PCR, the repertoire was profiled, and TCRdb retains in-frame clones only, with some absent. Seen here are around 2.5 million clones, approximately 94% observed once, and the top ten hold 0.36%. This TCR was sampled from a man between 18 and 35 years old in good health. Some clones in this sample may be carry-over from other donors' samples. This chain joins TRBV30 and TRBJ2-1; 11 bases line up with TRBD2. Sequencing was performed on naive CD4+ T cells from PBMCs. The subset was: CD45RA+ positively selected. DNA of the CDR3: TGTGCCTGGAGTACTAGCGGGAGTAGGGAGCAGTTCTTC. Translating gives CAWSTSGSREQFF. Supplemented by reference TRBV30 and TRBJ2-1, the full variable domain reads SQTIHQWPATLVQPVGSPLSLECTVEGTSNPNLYWYRQAAGRGLQLLFYSVGIGQISSEVPQNLSASRPQDRQFILSSKKLLLSDSGFYLCAWSTSGSREQFFGPGTRLTVL.